This entry features one T cell receptor (beta chain) sequence. Its antigen is unknown. No much larger clone is present one base from it, and per-base qualities are unavailable. The data originate from a study of T-cell memory formation after mild COVID-19 (TCRdb year 2021). For the study in its entirety: TCR sequence clusters from the two donors were found to be largely donor specific. In a couple of donors, T-cell clones that expanded and contracted after mild COVID-19 were tracked by sequencing TCRalpha and TCRbeta repertoires over time. Two young, previously healthy adult volunteers, one female and one male, were included in the cohort.

Overall results and qualifications from the work: Clones that contracted from day 15 to 85 showed balanced CD4/CD8 phenotypes, whereas a second wave of clones that expanded from day 15 to 37 leaned towards CD4+. SARS-CoV-2 specificity of the second-wave clones peaking on day 37 was not confirmed. The study included only a couple of mild cases, and larger cohorts that include severe cases with pre-infection samples were judged to be necessary. The detection of some responding clones in pre-infection memory suggests that pre-existing cross-reactive memory T cells joined the SARS-CoV-2 response. Contracting CD4+ clones were located mainly in the CM and EM memory subsets, whereas CD8+ clones were found to be enriched in EMRA.

The run used an Illumina NovaSeq 6000. TCRalpha and TCRbeta cDNA libraries were constructed by 5'RACE with constant-segment primers, with sample barcodes and unique molecular identifiers being introduced. RNA was extracted from every sample with Trizol reagent. The libraries were amplified in two PCR steps, and the second step added a second sample barcode and Illumina TruSeq adapters. Sequencing of the libraries was done on an Illumina NovaSeq, producing 2 x 150 bp paired-end reads. Processing in the source paper ran as follows. Reads were demultiplexed and collapsed into UMI-guided consensus sequences with migec v1.2.7. Using mixcr v2.1.11, UMI consensuses were aligned to TRA and TRB V and J templates and then assembled into clonotypes. Expanded or contracted clonotypes were those called significant by both edgeR and NoisET, with noise models trained on biological replicates. For edgeR calls, a false discovery rate-adjusted p below 0.01 and a log2 fold-change threshold of 1 were applied. As an exploratory analysis of dynamics, max-normalized trajectories of the 1000 most abundant clonotypes were examined with PCA combined with hierarchical clustering. The CD4 or CD8 phenotype of responding clones was assigned using the separately sequenced CD4+ and CD8+ repertoires. The public reads were run again by TCRdb, first through fastp at Q25 and then through MiXCR, and only productive beta chains were kept. Duplicate CDR3 protein sequences are folded into a single record with the most common DNA and genes. The V and J calls come from TCRdb's annotation, not from the publication. The sample table contains under 700,000 distinct CDR3 sequences; only one count was recorded for roughly 22% of them. Of the sample, around an eighth falls within the top ten clones.

PBMCs were isolated by Ficoll-Paque density gradient centrifugation. The CDR3 has 18 amino acids, counting the end cysteine and phenylalanine. Only the CDR3 DNA is retained, 54 bases long and in frame from the first base. CDR1 and CDR2 are read off the germline V gene as SGHAT and FQNNGV. V is cut by 0 bases and J by 3 bases, and the space between the germline ends is 15 bases. The chain is assembled from TRBV11-2 and TRBJ2-6; no confident D gene assignment can be made. This clonotype was obtained from an adult woman who had mild COVID-19 (a few samples of this study predate the infection). The sample titles of this study are shuffled in the database, so cell type and time point are left out; the donor was told from shared clones. Sequenced input: PBMCs or a T cell subset sorted from them (not recorded which). The sequenced DNA: TGTGCCAGCAGCTTAGATGTAACAGTCCTATATGGGGCCAACGTCCTGACTTTC. It is translated as CASSLDVTVLYGANVLTF.